This T cell receptor (beta chain) came from a study of radiation and T cells in renal cell carcinoma. On the study more broadly: Nephrectomy followed 15 Gy stereotactic body radiation by 4 weeks.

The length of the CDR3 is 13 residues. V was pared by 4 bases and J by 6 bases, with 11 bases between. Germline V gene lookup returns CDR1 SGHNT and CDR2 YYREEE (reference sequence). Time point of the sample: baseline pretreatment blood. Sample treatment: 15 Gy SBRT to primary tumor, nephrectomy 4 weeks later. To note about this clone: Antigen: not known.

Points from the study as a whole: Top tumor clonotypes rose in blood 2 weeks post-radiation, then contracted.

Generated by immunoSEQ multiplex PCR, the TCRdb table keeps only in-frame clones and is missing some. This sample has about 140,000 clones; less than 90% occur once, and the top ten carry approximately 24%. The chain links TRBV5-4 to TRBJ1-5; D possibly corresponds to TRBD1 (6 bases). The sequence was collected from a woman aged 45 to 65 with renal cell carcinoma. This specimen consisted of blood, obtained from a patient whose treatment included radiotherapy and nephrectomy. Written as DNA, the CDR3 is TGTGCCAGCAGCCAGGGGATTGCTCAGCCCCAGCATTTT. It encodes CASSQGIAQPQHF.